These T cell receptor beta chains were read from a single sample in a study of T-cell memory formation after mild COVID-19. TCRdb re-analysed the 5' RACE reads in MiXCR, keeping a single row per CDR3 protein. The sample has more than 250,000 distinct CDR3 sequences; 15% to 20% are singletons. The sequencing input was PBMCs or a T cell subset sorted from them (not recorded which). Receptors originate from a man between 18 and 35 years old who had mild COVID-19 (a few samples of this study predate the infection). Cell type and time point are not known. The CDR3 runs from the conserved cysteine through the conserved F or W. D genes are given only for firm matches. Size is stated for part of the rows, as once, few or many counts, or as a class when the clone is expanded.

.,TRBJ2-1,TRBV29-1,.,CSVEEGLGGRGYNEQFF,TGCAGCGTTGAAGAAGGGCTCGGGGGACGGGGGTACAATGAGCAGTTCTTC
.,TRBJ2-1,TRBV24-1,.,CATSDRRIYNEQFF,TGTGCCACCAGTGATCGCAGGATCTACAATGAGCAGTTCTTC
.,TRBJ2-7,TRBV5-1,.,CASSQLAALAGEQYF,TGCGCCAGCAGCCAATTAGCGGCGCTGGCGGGAGAGCAGTACTTC
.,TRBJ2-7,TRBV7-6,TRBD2,CASSWQRGSEQYF,TGTGCCAGCAGCTGGCAGCGGGGTTCCGAGCAGTACTTC
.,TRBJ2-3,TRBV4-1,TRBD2,CASSQSTSGGSTDTQYF,TGCGCCAGCAGCCAGTCGACTAGCGGGGGCTCCACAGATACGCAGTATTTT
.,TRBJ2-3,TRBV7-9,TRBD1,CASSRDRGPDTQYF,TGTGCCAGCAGCCGAGACAGGGGGCCAGATACGCAGTATTTT
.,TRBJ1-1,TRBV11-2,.,CASSLDPAGTEAFF,TGTGCCAGCAGCTTGGACCCAGCGGGCACTGAAGCTTTCTTT
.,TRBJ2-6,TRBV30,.,CAWDLYPGANVLTF,TGTGCCTGGGACCTGTATCCTGGGGCCAACGTCCTGACTTTC
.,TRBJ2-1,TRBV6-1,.,CASSEGTNNEQFF,TGTGCCAGCAGTGAGGGGACCAACAATGAGCAGTTCTTC
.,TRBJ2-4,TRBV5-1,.,CASSLAGAIAKNIQYF,TGCGCCAGCAGCTTGGCAGGGGCCATAGCCAAAAACATTCAGTACTTC
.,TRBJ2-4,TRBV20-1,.,CSATPASLAKNIQYF,TGCAGTGCTACCCCTGCGAGTCTAGCCAAAAACATTCAGTACTTC
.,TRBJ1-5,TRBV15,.,CATSGINSNQPQHF,TGTGCCACCAGCGGGATAAATAGCAATCAGCCCCAGCATTTT
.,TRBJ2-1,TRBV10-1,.,CASNRQAGSEQFF,TGCGCCAGCAACCGACAGGCCGGGAGTGAGCAGTTCTTC
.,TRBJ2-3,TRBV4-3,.,CASSQGRAWTDTQYF,TGCGCCAGCAGCCAAGGTCGAGCGTGGACAGATACGCAGTATTTT
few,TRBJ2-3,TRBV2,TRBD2,CASGSGGADTQYF,TGTGCCAGCGGTAGCGGGGGGGCAGATACGCAGTATTTT
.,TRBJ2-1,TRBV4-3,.,CASSQPTNEQFF,TGCGCCAGCAGCCAACCGACTAATGAGCAGTTCTTC
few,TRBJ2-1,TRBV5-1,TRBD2,CASSPALAGGTDEQFF,TGCGCCAGCAGCCCTGCGCTAGCGGGGGGCACGGATGAGCAGTTCTTC
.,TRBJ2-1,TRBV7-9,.,CASTSLPNEQFF,TGTGCCAGTACCTCCCTTCCCAATGAGCAGTTCTTC
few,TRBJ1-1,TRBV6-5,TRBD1,CASSRGQGANTEAFF,TGTGCCAGCAGTAGGGGACAGGGGGCGAACACTGAAGCTTTCTTT
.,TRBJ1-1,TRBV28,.,CASSPGTIAKAFF,TGTGCCAGCAGTCCGGGGACAATTGCCAAAGCTTTCTTT